The clone carrying this T cell receptor (beta chain) has ten or more counts. Its specificity is not known. The source of the sample is a study of T cells in Graves' hyperthyroidism and ophthalmopathy. About the research overall: Peripheral blood specimens were obtained at initial diagnosis, prior to any treatment.

RNA transcripts served as the template for amplifying TCR beta CDR3 regions. HTBI primers were the set used in a first-round RT-PCR of the TCR CDR3. Via MiXCR, TCRdb re-called the multiplex PCR reads, giving one row per CDR3 protein. The sample lists roughly 700,000 distinct CDR3 sequences; about 18% were seen once. Broader study findings: The model identified upcoming ophthalmopathy a median approximately six months ahead of onset.

Investigators excluded patients with uncontrolled infection, other autoimmune disease, pregnancy or lactation. The PBMCs studied were ones that came from 10 ml fresh peripheral blood. The germline V gene encodes CDR1 MDHEN and CDR2 SYDVKM. This CDR3 comprises 16 residues. The ends lost 5 bases at V and 0 bases at J; junction bases unmatched: 6. This TCR was sampled from a man over 45 with Graves' hyperthyroidism. This sequence joins TRBV28 and TRBJ2-4; TRBD1 aligns across 8 bases. Sequencing was performed on blood. The CDR3 DNA reads as TGTGCCAGCAGTGGGCAGGGGGCGGTAGCCAAAAACATTCAGTACTTC. Translation: CASSGQGAVAKNIQYF.